These 30 T cell receptor beta chains came from one sample sequenced in a study of cytomegalovirus exposure and HLA in healthy donors. PCR used 60 Vbeta primers and 13 Jbeta primers. The table came from immunoSEQ multiplex PCR; TCRdb's copy has only in-frame clones and leaves some out. Counted here are some 250,000 clones, roughly 82% occurring once; the ten biggest clones make up 5% to 6.5%. The source material was PBMCs. These receptors originate from a woman aged 40 to 49 in good health and CMV-seropositive.

The chain couples TRBV30 to TRBJ2-5, with 9 bases that match TRBD2. Germline values: CDR1 GTSNPN, CDR2 SVGIG (reference sequence). The CDR3 is 15 amino acids. V lost 7 bases and J lost 2; bases outside the gene matches: 11. The CDR3 sequence is CASNLGLAGQETQYF. As DNA, the CDR3 is TGTGCCTCAAATCTGGGGCTAGCGGGACAAGAGACCCAGTACTTC.

This rearrangement joins TRBV4-1 to TRBJ1-4, with no clear D. Germline V gives CDR1 MGHRA, CDR2 YSYEKL. This CDR3 has 15 amino acids. Trimming pared 4 bases from V and 2 bases from J, leaving 11 bases between. CDR3 residues: CASSPRHPTNEKLFF. CDR3 DNA: TGCGCCAGCAGCCCCCGACACCCCACTAATGAAAAACTGTTTTTT.

J is TRBJ1-2 and V is TRBV9; 8 bases map to TRBD1. The CDR3 runs 13 residues. Trimming removed 2 bases from V and 6 bases from J; junction bases left unmatched: 3. In germline, CDR1 is SGDLS, CDR2 YYNGEE. CDR3 sequence reads: CASSVRTGNGYTF. The CDR3, as DNA: TGTGCCAGCAGCGTTAGGACAGGGAATGGCTACACCTTC.

The gene calls are TRBV30 and TRBJ1-4; D not resolved. V lost 3 bases and J lost 5, with 7 bases in between. Germline V gene data show CDR1 as GTSNPN and CDR2 as SVGIG (reference sequence). CDR3 size: 12 residues. The CDR3 spells CAWRRANEKLFF. CDR3 coding DNA: TGTGCCTGGAGGAGGGCGAATGAAAAACTGTTTTTT.

The chain couples TRBV6-6 to TRBJ2-3; D not resolved. From germline, CDR1 is MNHNY and CDR2 SVGAGI (reference sequence). The V end was cut by 3 bases, the J end by 4 bases, with 5 bases between. The CDR3 has 12 residues. CDR3 nucleotide sequence: TGTGCCAGCAGTTATCTTTCAGATACGCAGTATTTT. This translates into CASSYLSDTQYF.

This chain connects TRBV7-6 to TRBJ2-5; 7 nucleotides align to TRBD1. The V gene's germline CDR1 is SGHVS and CDR2 FNYEAQ. The CDR3 sequence is 16 residues long. V shed 4 bases, J shed 4 bases, and the junction held 12 bases outside the gene matches. The chain's CDR3 is CASSSTRQGRRETQYF. In DNA form, the CDR3 reads TGTGCCAGCAGCTCTACTCGACAGGGTCGGAGAGAGACCCAGTACTTC.

The chain carries TRBV9 and TRBJ1-2, with 10 bases aligning to TRBD1. CDR1 and CDR2 (germline): SGDLS, YYNGEE. This CDR3 has 15 amino acids. Germline trimming cut 1 base from V and 8 bases from J; bases unmatched to any gene: 8. Written as DNA, the CDR3 is TGTGCCAGCAGCGTATCCTCGGGACAGGGGAAAGGCTACACCTTC. Its protein product is CASSVSSGQGKGYTF.

The V and J genes are TRBV9 and TRBJ1-5; D might be TRBD1 (6 bases). The CDR3 runs 14 residues. Trimming pared 3 bases from V and 3 bases from J, leaving 10 bases between. Germline V gene lookup returns CDR1 SGDLS and CDR2 YYNGEE. The CDR3 coding sequence is TGTGCCAGCAGCGCCGACAGGAACAATCAGCCCCAGCATTTT. Encoded protein: CASSADRNNQPQHF.

Only a few counts were recorded for this clone. The gene calls are TRBV5-1 and TRBJ1-1, with D hard to call. Trimming took 0 bases from V and 3 from J, leaving 9 bases between them. CDR1 is SGHRS, CDR2 YFSETQ, per germline. The CDR3 loop spans 14 amino acids. CDR3 sequence (DNA): TGCGCCAGCAGCTTGGCCCGGTCGTACACTGAAGCTTTCTTT. Its translation is CASSLARSYTEAFF. The variable domain in full, with the rest retrieved from reference TRBV5-1 and TRBJ1-1, is KAGVTQTPRYLIKTRGQQVTLSCSPISGHRSVSWYQQTPGQGLQFLFEYFSETQRNKGNFPGRFSGRQFSNSRSEMNVSTLELGDSALYLCASSLARSYTEAFFGQGTRLTVV.

This clone was picked up one time. V is TRBV5-1 and J is TRBJ2-3; 11 bases line up with TRBD2. Germline CDR1 is SGHRS and CDR2 is YFSETQ. V shed 0 bases and J 13 bases; nucleotides not matched to a gene: 10. The CDR3 has 15 residues. The DNA for the CDR3 is TGCGCCAGCAGCTTGGAAGCGACTAGCGGGGCCCGGGAGTATTTT. It codes for CASSLEATSGAREYF.

V and J are TRBV9 and TRBJ2-3; D possibly corresponds to TRBD1 (5 bases). The CDR3 extends over 16 amino acids. The V and J ends lost 0 bases and 1 base respectively, with 12 bases between them. Per the germline V gene, CDR1 is SGDLS and CDR2 is YYNGEE. The CDR3: CASSVAKGPRTDTQYF. CDR3 DNA: TGTGCCAGCAGCGTAGCTAAGGGGCCCCGCACAGATACGCAGTATTTT. The full variable domain, rest sourced from reference TRBV9 and TRBJ2-3, is DSGVTQTPKHLITATGQRVTLRCSPRSGDLSVYWYQQSLDQGLQFLIQYYNGEERAKGNILERFSAQQFPDLHSELNLSSLELGDSALYFCASSVAKGPRTDTQYFGPGTRLTVL.

This chain uses TRBV7-8 with TRBJ2-6, with D perhaps matching TRBD1 (6 bases). The CDR3 is made up of 17 amino acids. Looked up from germline, CDR1 is SGHVS and CDR2 is FQNEAQ. V was clipped by 2 bases and J by 0 bases, with 11 bases between them. The CDR3 DNA follows: TGTGCCAGCAGCTTATGGACAGATAGCTCTGGGGCCAACGTCCTGACTTTC. It codes for CASSLWTDSSGANVLTF.

This rearrangement joins TRBV5-3 to TRBJ2-1, with a weak D call TRBD1 (5 bases). TRBV5-3 is an open reading frame whose function is uncertain. V shed 8 bases and J shed 4 bases, with 13 bases lying between them. The CDR3 has 13 amino acids. CDR3 nucleotide sequence: TGTGCCAGCGGTATACAGGATTACAATGAGCAGTTCTTC. Its translation is CASGIQDYNEQFF.

This clone was seen just once. The chain recombines TRBV10-2 with TRBJ2-7; 7 positions agree with TRBD2. CDR3 length: 16 residues. Trimming removed 6 bases from V and 0 bases from J; junction bases left unmatched: 11. Germline values: CDR1 WSHSY, CDR2 SAAADI. This CDR3 is CASRDLAGRISYEQYF. The CDR3 coding sequence is TGCGCCAGCAGGGACCTTGCCGGGAGGATCTCCTACGAGCAGTACTTC.

The rearrangement links TRBV6-4 to TRBJ2-5; 11 nucleotides line up with TRBD2. The CDR3 length is 14 residues. The ends lost 5 bases at V and 5 bases at J; junction bases unmatched: 4. Germline loops: CDR1 MRHNA, CDR2 SNTAGT. The CDR3 loop is CASSPTSGMETQYF. In DNA form, the CDR3 reads TGTGCCAGCAGTCCGACTAGCGGGATGGAGACCCAGTACTTC.

The chain employs TRBV11-3 and TRBJ1-1; D is undetermined. In germline, CDR1 is SGHNT, CDR2 YENEEA. CDR3 length equals 14 residues. Trimming cost V 1 base and J 1 base, with 7 bases left between them. CDR3: CASSLAGRNTEAFF. In DNA, the CDR3 is TGTGCCAGCAGCTTAGCCGGGAGGAACACTGAAGCTTTCTTT.

V usage is TRBV25-1 and J usage is TRBJ1-2; weak D call: TRBD1 (5 bases). This CDR3 has 16 residues. V lost 1 base to trimming and J lost 0 bases, with 12 bases between them. Germline V gives CDR1 MGHDK, CDR2 SYGVNS. This chain's CDR3 is CASSESKGPTNYGYTF. The CDR3 DNA sequence: TGTGCCAGCAGTGAATCCAAGGGGCCGACTAACTATGGCTACACCTTC.

The chain links TRBV7-3 to TRBJ2-2; D is undetermined. The CDR3 runs 13 residues. The V end was cut by 5 bases, the J end by 8 bases, with 12 bases between. Germline V gene lookup returns CDR1 SGHTA and CDR2 FQGTGA. CDR3 amino acids: CASSTLSTGELFF. For the CDR3, the DNA is TGTGCCAGCAGCACTTTGTCTACGGGGGAGCTGTTTTTT.

The genes are TRBV4-3 and TRBJ2-3; TRBD2 aligns across 9 bases. V shed 4 bases, J shed 3 bases, and the junction held 11 bases outside the gene matches. Per germline, CDR1 LGHNA and CDR2 YSLEER. The length of the CDR3 is 17 residues. The CDR3 here is CASSPGAAGGNTDTQYF. The CDR3 DNA follows: TGCGCCAGCAGCCCGGGGGCCGCGGGGGGGAATACAGATACGCAGTATTTT.

This chain uses TRBV11-2 with TRBJ2-1; 11 bases are shared with TRBD2. J gave up 0 bases and V 1 base, and 5 bases lay outside the gene matches. The germline gives CDR1 SGHAT, CDR2 FQNNGV. This CDR3 is built from 18 residues. The CDR3 DNA reads as TGTGCCAGCAGCTTAGGCCCTAGCGGGAGGTTCTCCTACAATGAGCAGTTCTTC. Translating it yields CASSLGPSGRFSYNEQFF.

V gene TRBV9 combines with J gene TRBJ1-3; maybe TRBD1 (6 bases). Germline-derived CDR1 and CDR2 are SGDLS and YYNGEE. V was clipped by 0 bases and J by 2 bases, with 12 bases between them. The CDR3 spans 16 residues. CDR3 residues: CASSVVGGAPGNTIYF. The CDR3 nucleotides read TGTGCCAGCAGCGTAGTAGGGGGGGCCCCTGGAAACACCATATATTTT. Based on the CDR3 plus reference TRBV9 and TRBJ1-3, the full variable domain is DSGVTQTPKHLITATGQRVTLRCSPRSGDLSVYWYQQSLDQGLQFLIQYYNGEERAKGNILERFSAQQFPDLHSELNLSSLELGDSALYFCASSVVGGAPGNTIYFGEGSWLTVV.

The chain has TRBV12-1 and TRBJ2-4; TRBD1, the table's D call, was not compared with the DNA. TRBV12-1 is termed a pseudogene. CDR3 length equals 14 residues. The CDR3 loop is CASSPRQVKNIQYF. The CDR3 DNA follows: TGTGCCAGCAGCCCCCGACAGGTCAAAAACATTCAGTACTTC.

This clone has a handful of counts. The J gene is TRBJ1-1, the V gene TRBV7-3; D gene ambiguous. Germline-derived CDR1 and CDR2 are SGHTA and FQGTGA. The CDR3 runs 14 residues. Trimming removed 5 bases at V and 7 bases at J, with 17 bases between. The chain's CDR3 is CASSRIPGAGEAFF. In DNA, the CDR3 is TGTGCCAGCAGCCGAATTCCGGGAGCGGGTGAAGCTTTCTTT.

This rearrangement joins TRBV19 to TRBJ2-3, with TRBD1 identical over 7 bases. This CDR3 has 16 residues. J was trimmed by 6 bases and V by 3 bases; bases with no gene match: 12. Germline CDR1 LNHDA, CDR2 SQIVND (reference sequence). The CDR3: CASSIEQGYNGDTQYF. The CDR3 bases are TGTGCCAGTAGTATTGAACAGGGGTATAATGGGGATACGCAGTATTTT.

The gene calls are TRBV11-2 and TRBJ2-2; 7 bases are shared with TRBD2. Germline CDR1 SGHAT, CDR2 FQNNGV. CDR3 length: 14 residues. V was pared by 4 bases and J by 10 bases, with 9 bases of the junction left unmatched. Here the CDR3 reads CASSSQRGREELFF. The DNA of the CDR3 is TGTGCCAGCAGCTCACAGCGGGGCCGGGAGGAGCTGTTTTTT.

V usage is TRBV7-2 and J usage is TRBJ2-5; possible D gene TRBD2, 6 bases. From germline, CDR1 is SGHTA and CDR2 FQGNSA. The CDR3 is 14 amino acids. The ends were cut back, 0 bases at V and 5 bases at J, with 10 bases in the middle. Here the CDR3 DNA reads TGTGCCAGCAGCTTAGCGCGGGGTGGGGAGACCCAGTACTTC. As protein: CASSLARGGETQYF.

In DNA, the CDR3 is TGTGCCAGCAGTTTATTGTCAGGATACAATGAGCAGTTCTTC. This gives the protein CASSLLSGYNEQFF. V and J are TRBV27 and TRBJ2-1; D is undetermined. The CDR3 spans 14 residues. CDR1 and CDR2 from the germline V gene are MNHEY and SMNVEV (reference sequence). Between the trimmed V and J ends, which lost 1 base and 4 bases, there was a span of 8 bases.

This clone was counted between two and nine times. The rearrangement uses TRBV6-4 and TRBJ1-2; TRBD1 agrees at 8 bases. The CDR3 contains 16 residues. From germline, CDR1 is MRHNA and CDR2 SNTAGT. The V segment lost 11 bases and the J segment 4 bases; nucleotides outside the gene matches: 18. The CDR3 DNA follows: TGTGCCTCTAGCCCTGACAGGGGAAGAGCACTCTATGGCTACACCTTC. It specifies CASSPDRGRALYGYTF.

This clone was seen only once. V is TRBV19 and J is TRBJ2-1, with D maybe TRBD2 (6 bases). V was cut by 4 bases and J by 8 bases, with 12 bases left in between. CDR1 and CDR2 (germline): LNHDA, SQIVND (reference sequence). The CDR3 loop spans 13 amino acids. The CDR3 loop is CASSRGGIDEQFF. The DNA for the CDR3 is TGTGCCAGTAGTAGAGGAGGGATTGATGAGCAGTTCTTC.

The V gene is TRBV18, the J gene TRBJ2-2; 10 nucleotides line up with TRBD2. With V trimmed by 3 bases and J by 5 bases, 3 bases remained unmatched. The germline gives CDR1 KGHSH, CDR2 LQKENI. The CDR3 is 15 amino acids. CDR3 amino acids: CASSPASGRTGELFF. The CDR3, as DNA: TGTGCCAGCTCACCTGCTAGCGGGAGAACCGGGGAGCTGTTTTTT.